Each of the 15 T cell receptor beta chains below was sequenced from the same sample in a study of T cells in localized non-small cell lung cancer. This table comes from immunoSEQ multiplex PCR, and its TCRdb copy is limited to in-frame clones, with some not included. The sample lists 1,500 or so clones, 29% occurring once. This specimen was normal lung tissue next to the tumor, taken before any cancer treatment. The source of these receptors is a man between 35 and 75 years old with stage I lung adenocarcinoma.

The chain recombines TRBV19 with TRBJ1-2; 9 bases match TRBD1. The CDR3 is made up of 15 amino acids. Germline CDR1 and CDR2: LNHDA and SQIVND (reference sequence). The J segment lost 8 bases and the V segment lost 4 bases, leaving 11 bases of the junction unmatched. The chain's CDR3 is CASSTTGTGNGGYTF. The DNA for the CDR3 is TGTGCCAGTAGTACAACCGGGACAGGGAACGGCGGCTACACCTTC.

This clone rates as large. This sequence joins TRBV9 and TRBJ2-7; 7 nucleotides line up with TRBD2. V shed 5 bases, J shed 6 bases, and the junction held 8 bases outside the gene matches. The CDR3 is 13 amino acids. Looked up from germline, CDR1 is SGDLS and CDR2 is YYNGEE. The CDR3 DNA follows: TGTGCCAGCAGTGGGACTACCGTGGGCGAGCAGTACTTC. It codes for CASSGTTVGEQYF.

In DNA form, the CDR3 reads TGTGCCAGTAGTATGCCGGGACTAGTGGGCAATGAGCAGTTCTTC. As protein: CASSMPGLVGNEQFF. V usage is TRBV19 and J usage is TRBJ2-1; 8 bases agree with TRBD2. This CDR3 comprises 15 residues. Germline lookup yields CDR1 LNHDA and CDR2 SQIVND (reference sequence). V was pared by 3 bases and J by 6 bases, with 7 bases of the junction left unmatched. The whole variable domain, filled in from reference TRBV19 and TRBJ2-1, reads DGGITQSPKYLFRKEGQNVTLSCEQNLNHDAMYWYRQDPGQGLRLIYYSQIVNDFQKGDIAEGYSVSREKKESFPLTVTSAQKNPTAFYLCASSMPGLVGNEQFFGPGTRLTVL.

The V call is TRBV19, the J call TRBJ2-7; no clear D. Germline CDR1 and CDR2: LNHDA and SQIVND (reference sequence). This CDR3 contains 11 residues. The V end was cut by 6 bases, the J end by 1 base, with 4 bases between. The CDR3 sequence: CASRPSYEQYF. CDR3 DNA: TGTGCCAGTAGACCGTCCTACGAGCAGTACTTC.

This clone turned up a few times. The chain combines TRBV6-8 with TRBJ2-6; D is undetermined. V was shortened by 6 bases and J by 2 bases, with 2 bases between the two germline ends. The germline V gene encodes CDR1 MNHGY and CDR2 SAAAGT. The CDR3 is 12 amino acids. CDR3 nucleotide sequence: TGTGCCAGCAGCCCTGGGGCCAACGTCCTGACTTTC. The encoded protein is CASSPGANVLTF.

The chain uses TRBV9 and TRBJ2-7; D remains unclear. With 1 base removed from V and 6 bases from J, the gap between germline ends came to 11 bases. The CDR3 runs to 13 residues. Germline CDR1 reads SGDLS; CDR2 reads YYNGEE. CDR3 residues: CASSVLGGTEQYF. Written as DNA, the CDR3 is TGTGCCAGCAGCGTACTCGGCGGTACCGAGCAGTACTTC.

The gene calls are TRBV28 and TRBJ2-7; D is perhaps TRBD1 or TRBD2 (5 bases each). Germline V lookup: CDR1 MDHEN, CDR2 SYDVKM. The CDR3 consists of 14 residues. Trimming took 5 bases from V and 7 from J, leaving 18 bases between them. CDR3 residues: CASSTGTDLWEQYF. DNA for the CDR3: TGTGCCAGCAGTACCGGGACGGACCTCTGGGAGCAGTACTTC.

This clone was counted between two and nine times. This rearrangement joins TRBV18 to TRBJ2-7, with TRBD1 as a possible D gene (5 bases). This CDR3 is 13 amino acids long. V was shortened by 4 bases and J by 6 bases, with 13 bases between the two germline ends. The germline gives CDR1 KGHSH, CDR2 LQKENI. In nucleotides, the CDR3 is TGTGCCAGCTCACTAAGGACAACCGGCGAGCAGTACTTC. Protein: CASSLRTTGEQYF.

The CDR3, as DNA: TGTGCCAGCAGCTCCACAGGGAATTCGAATGAGCAGTTCTTC. This gives the protein CASSSTGNSNEQFF. The chain combines TRBV9 with TRBJ2-1, with D possibly TRBD1 on 6 matching bases. This CDR3 is built from 14 residues. CDR1 is SGDLS and CDR2 is YYNGEE in the germline V gene. Trimming took off 4 bases at V and 7 bases at J, with 15 bases between the two ends.

In DNA form, the CDR3 reads TGTGCCAGCACCCAGTGGGAGGGGCGAGAGCCCCAGCATTTT. It is translated as CASTQWEGREPQHF. V usage is TRBV6-8 and J usage is TRBJ1-5, with D perhaps TRBD1 (5 bases). This CDR3 is 14 amino acids long. CDR1 is MNHGY, CDR2 SAAAGT, per germline. Trimming stripped 7 bases from V and 8 bases from J, with 18 bases between.

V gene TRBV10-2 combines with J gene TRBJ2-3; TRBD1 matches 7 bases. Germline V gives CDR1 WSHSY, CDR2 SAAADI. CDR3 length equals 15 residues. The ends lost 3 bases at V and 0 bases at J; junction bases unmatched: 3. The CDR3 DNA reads TGCGCCAGCAGTGACCAGGGGGAAAGCACAGATACGCAGTATTTT. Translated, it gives CASSDQGESTDTQYF.

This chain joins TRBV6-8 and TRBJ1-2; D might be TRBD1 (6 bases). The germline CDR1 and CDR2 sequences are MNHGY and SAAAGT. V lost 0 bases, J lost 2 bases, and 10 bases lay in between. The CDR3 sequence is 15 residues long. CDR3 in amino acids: CASSYSRGMNYGYTF. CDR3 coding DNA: TGTGCCAGCAGTTACTCTAGGGGGATGAACTATGGCTACACCTTC.

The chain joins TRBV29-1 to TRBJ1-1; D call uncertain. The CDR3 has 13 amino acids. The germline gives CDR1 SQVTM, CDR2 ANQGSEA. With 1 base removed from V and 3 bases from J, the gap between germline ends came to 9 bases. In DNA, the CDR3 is TGCAGCGTTGAAGGGCTGGGATACACTGAAGCTTTCTTT. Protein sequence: CSVEGLGYTEAFF.

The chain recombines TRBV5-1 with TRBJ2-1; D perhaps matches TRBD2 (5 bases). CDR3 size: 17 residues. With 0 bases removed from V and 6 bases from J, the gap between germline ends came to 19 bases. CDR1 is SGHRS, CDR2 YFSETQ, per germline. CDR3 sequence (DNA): TGCGCCAGCAGCTTGGGTGGAGGCGGACCTGTGGGCAATGAGCAGTTCTTC. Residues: CASSLGGGGPVGNEQFF.

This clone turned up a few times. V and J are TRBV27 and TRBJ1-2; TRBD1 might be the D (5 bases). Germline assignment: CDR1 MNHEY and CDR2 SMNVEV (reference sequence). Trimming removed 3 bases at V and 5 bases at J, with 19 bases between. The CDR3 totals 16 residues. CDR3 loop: CASSFLGQGTSYGYTF. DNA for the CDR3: TGTGCCAGCAGTTTCCTGGGGCAGGGAACCTCATATGGCTACACCTTC.